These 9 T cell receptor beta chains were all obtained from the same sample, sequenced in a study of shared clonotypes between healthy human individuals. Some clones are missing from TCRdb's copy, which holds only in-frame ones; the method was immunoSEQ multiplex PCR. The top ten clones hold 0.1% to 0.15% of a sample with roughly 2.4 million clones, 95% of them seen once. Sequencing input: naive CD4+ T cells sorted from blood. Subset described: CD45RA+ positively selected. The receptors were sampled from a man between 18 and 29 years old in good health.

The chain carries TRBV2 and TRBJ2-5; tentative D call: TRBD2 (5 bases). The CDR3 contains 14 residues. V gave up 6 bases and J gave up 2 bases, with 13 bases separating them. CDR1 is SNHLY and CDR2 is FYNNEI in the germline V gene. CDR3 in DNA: TGTGCCAGCAGAATCCGTGACTATCAAGAGACCCAGTACTTC. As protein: CASRIRDYQETQYF.

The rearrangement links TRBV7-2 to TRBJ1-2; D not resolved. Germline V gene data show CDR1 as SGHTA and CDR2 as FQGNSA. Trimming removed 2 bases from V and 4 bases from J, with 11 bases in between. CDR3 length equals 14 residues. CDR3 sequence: CASSLFKDLYGYTF. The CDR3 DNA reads TGTGCCAGCAGCTTATTTAAGGACCTCTATGGCTACACCTTC.

The CDR3 DNA reads as TGTGCCAGTAGCTCGTCTAACTATGGCTACACCTTC. Translating gives CASSSSNYGYTF. The gene calls are TRBV19 and TRBJ1-2; D remains ambiguous. The germline gives CDR1 LNHDA, CDR2 SQIVND (reference sequence). V was trimmed by 6 bases and J by 0 bases, leaving 5 bases between them. This CDR3 is 12 amino acids long.

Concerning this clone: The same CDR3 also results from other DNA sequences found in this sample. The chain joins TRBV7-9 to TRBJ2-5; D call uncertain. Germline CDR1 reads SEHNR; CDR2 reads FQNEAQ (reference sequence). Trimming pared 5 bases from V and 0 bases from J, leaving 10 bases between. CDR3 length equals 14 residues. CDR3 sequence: CASSLLLDQETQYF. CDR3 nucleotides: TGTGCCAGCAGCCTTTTGCTAGACCAAGAGACCCAGTACTTC.

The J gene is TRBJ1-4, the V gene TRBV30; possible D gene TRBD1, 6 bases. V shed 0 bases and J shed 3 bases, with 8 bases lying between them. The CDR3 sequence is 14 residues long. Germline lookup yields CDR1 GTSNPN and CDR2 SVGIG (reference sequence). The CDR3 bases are TGTGCCTGGAGTGTAGGACAGCCTAATGAAAAACTGTTTTTT. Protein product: CAWSVGQPNEKLFF.

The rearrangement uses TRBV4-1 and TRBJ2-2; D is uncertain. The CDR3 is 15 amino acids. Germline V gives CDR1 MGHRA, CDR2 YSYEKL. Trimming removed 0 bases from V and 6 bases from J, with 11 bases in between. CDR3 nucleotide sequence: TGCGCCAGCAGCCAAGATGCCGCGCGGCCCGGGGAGCTGTTTTTT. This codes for CASSQDAARPGELFF.

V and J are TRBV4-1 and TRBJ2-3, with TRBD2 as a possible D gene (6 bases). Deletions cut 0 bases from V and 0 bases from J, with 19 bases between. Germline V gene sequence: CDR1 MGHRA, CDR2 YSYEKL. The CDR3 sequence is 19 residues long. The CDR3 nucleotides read TGCGCCAGCAGCCAAGATGCGGGGAGGTGGGCAACTAGCACAGATACGCAGTATTTT. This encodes CASSQDAGRWATSTDTQYF.

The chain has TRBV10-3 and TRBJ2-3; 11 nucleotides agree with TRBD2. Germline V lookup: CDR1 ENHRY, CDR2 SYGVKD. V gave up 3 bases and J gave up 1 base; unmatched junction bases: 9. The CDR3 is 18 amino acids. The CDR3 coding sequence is TGTGCCATCAGTGAAAGGTTTAGCGGGGGGGCCGGCACAGATACGCAGTATTTT. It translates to CAISERFSGGAGTDTQYF.

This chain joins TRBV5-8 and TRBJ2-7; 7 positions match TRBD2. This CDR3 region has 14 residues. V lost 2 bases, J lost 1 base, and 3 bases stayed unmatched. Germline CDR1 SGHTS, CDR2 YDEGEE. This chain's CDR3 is CASSFEAGSYEQYF. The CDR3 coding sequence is TGTGCCAGCAGCTTCGAAGCGGGGTCCTACGAGCAGTACTTC.